This passage covers 26 T cell receptor beta chains from one sample sequenced in a study of T-cell memory formation after mild COVID-19. From the 5' RACE reads, TCRdb called clonotypes with MiXCR, one entry per CDR3 protein. The sample holds roughly 450,000 distinct CDR3 sequences; 15% to 20% are singletons and the top ten take 9% to 15%. Specimen: PBMCs or a T cell subset sorted from them (not recorded which). Receptors were obtained from an adult woman who had mild COVID-19 (a few samples of this study predate the infection). Cell type and time point are not known.

V is TRBV2 and J is TRBJ1-4; D might be TRBD1 (6 bases). Germline assignment: CDR1 SNHLY and CDR2 FYNNEI. Trimming pared 5 bases from V and 4 bases from J, leaving 14 bases between. The length of the CDR3 is 15 residues. CDR3 DNA sequence: TGTGCCAGCAGTCTAGGGGGGACCTATAATGAAAAACTGTTTTTT. Translated, it gives CASSLGGTYNEKLFF.

This clonotype has a handful of counts. The chain recombines TRBV6-2 or TRBV6-3 with TRBJ2-1, with 8 bases matching TRBD2. V dropped 1 base and J dropped 5; count of bases not matched to a gene: 4. This CDR3 spans 15 amino acids. Germline assignment: CDR1 MNHEY and CDR2 SVGEGT. The CDR3 nucleotides read TGTGCCAGCAGTTACTGGGCGGGAGGTCACAATGAGCAGTTCTTC. This translates into CASSYWAGGHNEQFF.

This clonotype was counted only a few times. CDR3 in DNA: TGTGCCAGCAGCTATGACAGGGGGTACCACTCCTACGAGCAGTACTTC. Translation: CASSYDRGYHSYEQYF. The chain recombines TRBV7-9 with TRBJ2-7; TRBD1 matches at 9 bases. The CDR3 has 16 amino acids. Trimming cost V 4 bases and J 0 bases; bases outside gene matches: 7. The germline gives CDR1 SEHNR, CDR2 FQNEAQ (reference sequence).

The table lists this clonotype with many counts. The chain links TRBV7-8 to TRBJ2-7; TRBD1 matches at 9 bases. The CDR3 has 14 amino acids. After removal of 3 bases from V and 2 bases from J, the junction contained 2 bases not matched to a gene. From germline, CDR1 is SGHVS and CDR2 FQNEAQ. CDR3 bases: TGTGCCAGCAGCTTCGGGACAGGGCCCTACGAGCAGTACTTC. Its protein is CASSFGTGPYEQYF. Together with reference TRBV7-8 and TRBJ2-7, the CDR3 gives the full variable domain: GAGVSQSPRYKVAKRGQDVALRCDPISGHVSLFWYQQALGQGPEFLTYFQNEAQLDKSGLPSDRFFAERPEGSVSTLKIQRTQQEDSAVYLCASSFGTGPYEQYFGPGTRLTVT.

CDR3 amino acids: CASSFGQGASGELFF. DNA of the CDR3: TGTGCCAGCAGTTTCGGGCAGGGGGCGTCCGGGGAGCTGTTTTTT. The chain joins TRBV12-3 or TRBV12-4 to TRBJ2-2; 8 positions match TRBD1. The CDR3 is 15 amino acids. V was clipped by 3 bases and J by 6 bases; unmatched bases: 6.

In this sample, this clonotype turned up many times. The V gene is TRBV6-5, the J gene TRBJ1-3; no definite D call. This CDR3 region has 13 residues. The V end was cut by 10 bases, the J end by 0 bases, with 10 bases between. CDR1 and CDR2 (germline): MNHEY, SVGAGI. The CDR3 here is CATGLISGNTIYF. Here the CDR3 DNA reads TGTGCCACTGGACTGATCTCTGGAAACACCATATATTTT.

The sample holds a few counts of this clonotype. The J gene is TRBJ2-7, the V gene TRBV6-6; 10 bases align to TRBD2. Germline CDR1 MNHNY, CDR2 SVGAGI (reference sequence). Trimming took 7 bases from V and 3 from J; bases not matched to a gene: 6. The CDR3 runs 14 residues. The CDR3 region is CASTVAGGLYEQYF. For the CDR3, the DNA is TGTGCCAGCACCGTAGCGGGAGGACTCTACGAGCAGTACTTC.

CDR3 DNA sequence: TGTGCCACCAGTGATTACAACGGAGGGCCCCAGCATTTT. Its translation is CATSDYNGGPQHF. The chain carries TRBV24-1 and TRBJ1-5; D is ambiguous. The V end was cut by 2 bases, the J end by 9 bases, with 10 bases between. The CDR3 length is 13 residues. Germline loops: CDR1 KGHDR, CDR2 SFDVKD.

The rearrangement links TRBV7-3 to TRBJ2-3, with TRBD1 matching 8 bases. Germline CDR1 SGHTA, CDR2 FQGTGA. There are 15 residues in the CDR3. J gave up 5 bases and V 5 bases, and 9 bases lay outside the gene matches. CDR3 nucleotide sequence: TGTGCCAGCAGCCCGCTGGGGACAGGAGGAGATACGCAGTATTTT. It is translated as CASSPLGTGGDTQYF.

This clonotype turned up a few times. The rearrangement uses TRBV12-3 or TRBV12-4 and TRBJ1-2, with unresolved D. V shed 5 bases and J shed 0 bases, with 4 bases lying between them. CDR3 size: 12 residues. This CDR3 reads CASSPANYGYTF. The CDR3 DNA is TGTGCCAGCAGTCCTGCTAACTATGGCTACACCTTC.

V is TRBV6-5 and J is TRBJ2-5; 11 bases are a match to TRBD1. V lost 0 bases, J lost 3 bases, and 6 bases stayed unmatched. In germline, CDR1 is MNHEY, CDR2 SVGAGI. The CDR3 consists of 17 residues. For the CDR3, the DNA is TGTGCCAGCAGTTACTCACGGTGGGGACAGGGGGAAGAGACCCAGTACTTC. It is translated as CASSYSRWGQGEETQYF.

This clonotype showed up many times. The genes are TRBV11-1 and TRBJ2-1, with 8 nucleotides matching TRBD1. Looked up from germline, CDR1 is SGHAT and CDR2 is FQDESV (reference sequence). The CDR3 loop spans 15 amino acids. The V and J ends lost 5 bases and 5 bases, in that order; junction bases with no gene match: 8. CDR3 sequence (DNA): TGTGCCAGCAGCCAGACCGGGACAGGTCACAATGAGCAGTTCTTC. This translates into CASSQTGTGHNEQFF.

In this sample, this clonotype turned up a few times. The chain recombines TRBV5-1 with TRBJ1-3; D is unresolved. The germline V and J ends were trimmed by 3 bases and 3 bases, with 1 base remaining between them. Germline-derived CDR1 and CDR2 are SGHRS and YFSETQ. The CDR3 is 11 amino acids. CDR3 coding DNA: TGCGCCAGCAGCTATGGAAACACCATATATTTT. Residues: CASSYGNTIYF.

V usage is TRBV7-6 and J usage is TRBJ2-6; no clear D. This CDR3 spans 15 amino acids. The germline CDR1 and CDR2 sequences are SGHVS and FNYEAQ. The V and J ends lost 5 bases and 4 bases respectively, with 12 bases between them. CDR3 region: CASSPQSAGANVLTF. In DNA form, the CDR3 reads TGTGCCAGCAGCCCTCAGTCGGCGGGGGCCAACGTCCTGACTTTC.

This clonotype was seen ten or more times. V and J are TRBV4-1 and TRBJ2-1, with 10 bases lining up with TRBD1. Germline V gene lookup returns CDR1 MGHRA and CDR2 YSYEKL. With 5 bases clipped from V and 5 bases from J, the junction kept 6 bases outside the gene matches. The CDR3 is 15 amino acids. In nucleotides, the CDR3 is TGCGCCAGCAGCTCGCCCGGGACAGGGGACAATGAGCAGTTCTTC. This encodes CASSSPGTGDNEQFF.

This clonotype was detected ten times or more. The chain joins TRBV5-1 to TRBJ2-5; maybe TRBD2 (6 bases). CDR3 size: 15 residues. CDR1 and CDR2 (germline): SGHRS, YFSETQ. V was clipped by 6 bases and J by 1 base, with 16 bases between them. The CDR3 protein is CASTSDGGFQETQYF. CDR3 bases: TGCGCCAGCACGAGCGACGGAGGGTTCCAAGAGACCCAGTACTTC.

The sample holds a few counts of this clonotype. The genes are TRBV18 and TRBJ2-3; the match to TRBD2 covers 9 bases. Germline V gene data show CDR1 as KGHSH and CDR2 as LQKENI. V lost 5 bases and J lost 4; bases outside the gene matches: 7. This CDR3 is 15 amino acids long. The CDR3 sequence is CASSSAGGRADTQYF. In DNA form, the CDR3 reads TGTGCCAGCTCATCGGCGGGGGGGCGAGCAGATACGCAGTATTTT. Combining the CDR3 with reference TRBV18 and TRBJ2-3 gives the whole variable domain NAGVMQNPRHLVRRRGQEARLRCSPMKGHSHVYWYRQLPEEGLKFMVYLQKENIIDESGMPKERFSAEFPKEGPSILRIQQVVRGDSAAYFCASSSAGGRADTQYFGPGTRLTVL.

This clonotype was recorded a few times. The CDR3 loop is CASSKTGGTGANVLTF. Written as DNA, the CDR3 is TGTGCCAGCAGTAAGACAGGCGGAACTGGGGCCAACGTCCTGACTTTC. This chain links TRBV6-5 with TRBJ2-6; D is perhaps TRBD1 (6 bases). The length of the CDR3 is 16 residues. Germline CDR1 MNHEY, CDR2 SVGAGI. The ends were cut back, 5 bases at V and 2 bases at J, with 13 bases in the middle.

V is TRBV30 and J is TRBJ2-3; TRBD2 agrees at 10 bases. From germline, CDR1 is GTSNPN and CDR2 SVGIG (reference sequence). V trimming: 2 bases; J trimming: 0 bases; junction bases outside the gene matches: 14. The CDR3 covers 19 residues. CDR3 sequence: CAWSIRVLSGGRSTDTQYF. CDR3 coding DNA: TGTGCCTGGAGTATAAGGGTTCTTAGCGGGGGGCGGAGCACAGATACGCAGTATTTT.

The V gene is TRBV5-1, the J gene TRBJ1-1; 9 nucleotides align to TRBD1. This CDR3 spans 15 amino acids. The V segment lost 2 bases and the J segment 1 base; nucleotides outside the gene matches: 3. Germline CDR1 is SGHRS and CDR2 is YFSETQ. The CDR3 protein is CASSFTGQGNTEAFF. CDR3 nucleotide sequence: TGCGCCAGCAGCTTTACGGGACAGGGGAACACTGAAGCTTTCTTT.

The genes are TRBV5-4 and TRBJ2-1; unclear D gene. Trimming cost V 0 bases and J 3 bases, with 10 bases left between them. Germline V lookup: CDR1 SGHNT, CDR2 YYREEE (reference sequence). This CDR3 is built from 15 residues. Here the CDR3 reads CASSLEWSGYNEQFF. CDR3 DNA sequence: TGTGCCAGCAGCTTGGAATGGTCCGGCTACAATGAGCAGTTCTTC.

This clonotype has a handful of counts. The chain has TRBV20-1 and TRBJ2-7; weak D call: TRBD2 (6 bases). Trimming pared 5 bases from V and 3 bases from J, leaving 17 bases between. Germline V gene data show CDR1 as DFQATT and CDR2 as SNEGSKA (reference sequence). There are 14 residues in the CDR3. CDR3 coding DNA: TGCAGTGCTTCGGGACTGCTTTCCTTCTACGAGCAGTACTTC. Its translation: CSASGLLSFYEQYF.

This clonotype appeared a few times. V and J are TRBV6-6 and TRBJ2-5; no firm D call. CDR1 is MNHNY and CDR2 is SVGAGI in the germline V gene (reference sequence). Trimming stripped 4 bases from V and 1 base from J, with 10 bases between. The length of the CDR3 is 14 residues. The CDR3 DNA sequence: TGTGCCAGCAGTTTGCCCCAGACCCAAGAGACCCAGTACTTC. Translated: CASSLPQTQETQYF.

The table lists this clonotype with a few counts. This rearrangement joins TRBV18 to TRBJ1-5; D remains unclear. This CDR3 region has 15 residues. Trimming removed 3 bases at V and 6 bases at J, with 15 bases between. Germline assignment: CDR1 KGHSH and CDR2 LQKENI. The CDR3 region is CASSPQTAGSQPQHF. CDR3 nucleotide sequence: TGTGCCAGCTCACCGCAGACCGCTGGCAGTCAGCCCCAGCATTTT.

The chain combines TRBV4-2 with TRBJ2-7; tentatively, D is TRBD2 (6 bases). The V end was cut by 4 bases, the J end by 3 bases, with 16 bases between. This CDR3 has 15 residues. CDR1 is LGHNA, CDR2 YNFKEQ, per germline. The CDR3 protein is CASSLRASAHYEQYF. The CDR3 DNA sequence: TGTGCCAGCAGCCTCAGGGCTAGCGCCCACTACGAGCAGTACTTC.

The J gene is TRBJ2-6, the V gene TRBV25-1, with D possibly matching TRBD1 (5 bases). From germline, CDR1 is MGHDK and CDR2 SYGVNS. The V end was cut by 3 bases, the J end by 1 base, with 10 bases between. This CDR3 has 16 amino acids. The CDR3 DNA follows: TGTGCCAGCAGTGACCCAGGGTCTTCTGGGGCCAACGTCCTGACTTTC. Amino acid sequence: CASSDPGSSGANVLTF. Using reference TRBV25-1 and TRBJ2-6 for the parts outside the CDR3, the full variable domain is EADIYQTPRYLVIGTGKKITLECSQTMGHDKMYWYQQDPGMELHLIHYSYGVNSTEKGDLSSESTVSRIRTEHFPLTLESARPSHTSQYLCASSDPGSSGANVLTFGAGSRLTVL.